This T cell receptor (beta chain) was sequenced for a study of T cells after yellow fever vaccination. Across the whole study: Low-cell-number fractions underwent preparation using SMART-Seq v4 Ultra Low Input.

The TCR cDNA carried a universal primer site and UMIs from 5'RACE template switching. TCRdb used MiXCR to reprocess the 5' RACE reads, holding one entry per CDR3 protein. Of 360,000 or so distinct CDR3 sequences in the sample, more than 9% were seen once. The V gene's germline CDR1 is LGHNA and CDR2 YNFKEQ. The CDR3 totals 17 residues. Trimming took 4 bases from V and 9 from J; bases not matched to a gene: 19. The sequence was obtained from a man in his late teens or twenties who received the YFV17D yellow fever vaccine. The specimen comprised PBMCs, sampled on the day of the first yellow fever vaccination. The chain employs TRBV4-2 and TRBJ2-5, with 8 bases that match TRBD2. CDR3 protein: CASSPPNLAGSPPAQYF. CDR3 DNA: TGTGCCAGCAGCCCGCCCAATTTAGCGGGGAGTCCCCCTGCCCAGTACTTC.